This T cell receptor (beta chain) was recorded in a study of a mutant IDH1 vaccine in newly diagnosed glioma. About the study: Eight vaccinations reached patients in weeks 1, 3, 5, 7, 11, 15, 19 and 23. Treated patients were roughly 62% male, about 38% female, mean age approximately 41 years.

From germline, CDR1 is LNHNV and CDR2 YYDKDF (reference sequence). With 5 bases removed from V and 5 bases from J, the gap between germline ends came to 15 bases. The CDR3 runs 14 residues. Remarks on this clone: Its antigen is unidentified.

Generated by immunoSEQ multiplex PCR, the TCRdb table keeps only in-frame clones and is missing some. The sample shows fewer than 65,000 clones, approximately 81% of them seen only once. Specified time point: week 5, during vaccination. A single vaccine dose contained 300 ug of mutant IDH1 20-mer peptide, and topical imiquimod was used with it. V gene TRBV15 combines with J gene TRBJ1-1; D remains unclear. The specimen was PBMCs, collected from a glioma patient whose treatment included an IDH1 peptide vaccine. This receptor was taken from a man younger than 45 with glioma. The CDR3 DNA reads as TGTGCCACCAGCGCCCAATCGGGGATAACTGAAGCTTTCTTT. Translating it yields CATSAQSGITEAFF.